What follows is one TCR beta chain and its context. A second about 7 to 11 cycle PCR used barcoded and J-beta primers. Each CDR3 protein gets one entry after TCRdb re-called the 5' RACE reads with MiXCR. The data contain 1.8 million or so distinct CDR3 sequences, around 42% of them seen just once; the ten biggest clones take up 20% to 25%. Each donor was a healthy Caucasian individual from Russia, aged roughly 6 to 100. This specimen belongs to a study of blood T cells in healthy people across ages. The sequence derives from a human donor in good health. The specimen sequenced was blood.

CDR3 bases: TGCAGTGCTAGAGAGGTGAACAGGGTATTTTCCAATCAGCCCCAGCATTTT. Encoded protein: CSAREVNRVFSNQPQHF. This chain links TRBV20-1 with TRBJ1-5, with D perhaps matching TRBD1 (6 bases). CDR3 length: 17 amino acids. V was pared by 0 bases and J by 3 bases, with 18 bases between. CDR1 DFQATT and CDR2 SNEGSKA come from the germline V gene (reference sequence).